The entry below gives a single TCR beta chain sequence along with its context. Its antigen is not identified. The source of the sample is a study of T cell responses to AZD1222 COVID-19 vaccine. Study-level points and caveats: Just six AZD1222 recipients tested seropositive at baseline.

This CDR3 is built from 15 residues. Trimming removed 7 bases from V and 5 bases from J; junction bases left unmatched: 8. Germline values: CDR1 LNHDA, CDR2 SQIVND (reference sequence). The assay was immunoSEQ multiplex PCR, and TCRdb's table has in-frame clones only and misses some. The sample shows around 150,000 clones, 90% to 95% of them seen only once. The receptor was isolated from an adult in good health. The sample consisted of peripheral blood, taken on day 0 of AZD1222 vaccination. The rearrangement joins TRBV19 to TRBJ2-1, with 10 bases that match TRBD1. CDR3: CASTKWGQGHNEQFF. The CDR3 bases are TGTGCCAGTACCAAGTGGGGACAGGGGCACAATGAGCAGTTCTTC.